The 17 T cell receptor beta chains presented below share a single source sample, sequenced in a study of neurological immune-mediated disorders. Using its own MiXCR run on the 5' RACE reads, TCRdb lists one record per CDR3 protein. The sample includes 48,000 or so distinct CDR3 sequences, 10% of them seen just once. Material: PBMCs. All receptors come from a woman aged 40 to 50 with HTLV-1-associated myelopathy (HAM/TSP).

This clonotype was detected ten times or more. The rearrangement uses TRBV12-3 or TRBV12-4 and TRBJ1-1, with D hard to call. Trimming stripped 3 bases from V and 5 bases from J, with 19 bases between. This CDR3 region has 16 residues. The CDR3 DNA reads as TGTGCCAGCAGTTTTTCCCCCCAGACACGGACGACTGAAGCTTTCTTT. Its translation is CASSFSPQTRTTEAFF.

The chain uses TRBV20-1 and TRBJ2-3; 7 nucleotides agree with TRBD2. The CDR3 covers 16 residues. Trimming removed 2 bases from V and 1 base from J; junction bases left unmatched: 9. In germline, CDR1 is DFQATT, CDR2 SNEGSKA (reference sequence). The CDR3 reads CSARRASSGRTDTQYF. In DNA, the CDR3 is TGCAGTGCTAGACGGGCTTCTAGCGGCCGCACAGATACGCAGTATTTT.

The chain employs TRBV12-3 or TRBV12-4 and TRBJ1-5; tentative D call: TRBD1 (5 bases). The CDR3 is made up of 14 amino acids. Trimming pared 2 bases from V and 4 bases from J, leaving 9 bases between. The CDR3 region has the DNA TGTGCCAGCAGTTTATGGGGGGGAAATCAGCCCCAGCATTTT. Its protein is CASSLWGGNQPQHF.

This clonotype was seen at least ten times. In DNA form, the CDR3 reads TGTGCCAGCTCACCCGGACCCGGGTGGGGTCAGTTCTTC. Translating it yields CASSPGPGWGQFF. This chain links TRBV18 with TRBJ2-1; D unclear. Deletions cut 3 bases from V and 13 bases from J, with 16 bases between. The CDR3 length is 13 residues. Germline loops: CDR1 KGHSH, CDR2 LQKENI.

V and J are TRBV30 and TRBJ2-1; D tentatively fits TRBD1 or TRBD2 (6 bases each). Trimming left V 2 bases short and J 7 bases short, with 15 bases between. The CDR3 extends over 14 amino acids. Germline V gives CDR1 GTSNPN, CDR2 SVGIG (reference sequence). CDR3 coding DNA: TGTGCCTGGAGTTCCCCGGGGGCTCGGAATGAGCAGTTCTTC. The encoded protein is CAWSSPGARNEQFF. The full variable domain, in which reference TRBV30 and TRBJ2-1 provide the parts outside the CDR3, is SQTIHQWPATLVQPVGSPLSLECTVEGTSNPNLYWYRQAAGRGLQLLFYSVGIGQISSEVPQNLSASRPQDRQFILSSKKLLLSDSGFYLCAWSSPGARNEQFFGPGTRLTVL.

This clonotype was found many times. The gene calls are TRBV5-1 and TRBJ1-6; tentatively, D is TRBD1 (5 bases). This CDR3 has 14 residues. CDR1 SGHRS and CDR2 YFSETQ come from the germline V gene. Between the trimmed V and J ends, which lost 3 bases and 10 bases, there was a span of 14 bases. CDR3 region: CASSSSGGDSPLHF. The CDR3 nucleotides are TGCGCCAGCAGCTCCTCGGGAGGGGACTCACCCCTCCACTTT.

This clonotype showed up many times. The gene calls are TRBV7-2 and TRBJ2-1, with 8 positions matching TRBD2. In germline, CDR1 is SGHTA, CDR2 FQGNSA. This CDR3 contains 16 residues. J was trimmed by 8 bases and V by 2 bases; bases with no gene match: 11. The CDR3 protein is CASSLQAGATVDEQFF. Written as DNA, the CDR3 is TGTGCCAGCAGCTTACAAGCGGGGGCTACCGTGGATGAGCAGTTCTTC.

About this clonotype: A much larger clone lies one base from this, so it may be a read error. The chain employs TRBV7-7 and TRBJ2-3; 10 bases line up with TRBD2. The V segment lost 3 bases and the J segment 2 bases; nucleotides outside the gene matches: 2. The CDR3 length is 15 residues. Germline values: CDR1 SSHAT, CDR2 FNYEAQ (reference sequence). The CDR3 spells CASSLGLATTDTQYF. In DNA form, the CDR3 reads TGTGCCAGCAGCTTGGGACTAGCGACCACAGATACGCAGTATTTT.

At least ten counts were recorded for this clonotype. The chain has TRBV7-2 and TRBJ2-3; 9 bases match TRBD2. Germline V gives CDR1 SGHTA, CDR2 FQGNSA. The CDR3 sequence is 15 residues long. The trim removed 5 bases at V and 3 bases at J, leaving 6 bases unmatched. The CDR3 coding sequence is TGTGCCAGCAGCATGCGGGGGGGCCGGACAGATACGCAGTATTTT. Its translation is CASSMRGGRTDTQYF.

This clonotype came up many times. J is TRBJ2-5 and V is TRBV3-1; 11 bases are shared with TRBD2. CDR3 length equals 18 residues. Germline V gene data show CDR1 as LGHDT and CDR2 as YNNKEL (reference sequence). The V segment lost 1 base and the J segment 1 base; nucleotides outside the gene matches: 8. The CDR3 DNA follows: TGTGCCAGCAGCCAAGGACCCGGGACTAGCGGATTCCAAGAGACCCAGTACTTC. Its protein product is CASSQGPGTSGFQETQYF.

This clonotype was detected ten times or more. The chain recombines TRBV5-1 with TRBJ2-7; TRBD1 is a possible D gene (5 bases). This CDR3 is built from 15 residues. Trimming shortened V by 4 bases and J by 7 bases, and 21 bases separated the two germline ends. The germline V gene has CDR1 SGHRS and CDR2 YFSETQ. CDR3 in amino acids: CASSGQAGLSGEQYF. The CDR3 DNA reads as TGCGCCAGCAGCGGACAAGCAGGGCTCTCTGGGGAGCAGTACTTC. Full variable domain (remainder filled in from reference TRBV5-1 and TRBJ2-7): KAGVTQTPRYLIKTRGQQVTLSCSPISGHRSVSWYQQTPGQGLQFLFEYFSETQRNKGNFPGRFSGRQFSNSRSEMNVSTLELGDSALYLCASSGQAGLSGEQYFGPGTRLTVT.

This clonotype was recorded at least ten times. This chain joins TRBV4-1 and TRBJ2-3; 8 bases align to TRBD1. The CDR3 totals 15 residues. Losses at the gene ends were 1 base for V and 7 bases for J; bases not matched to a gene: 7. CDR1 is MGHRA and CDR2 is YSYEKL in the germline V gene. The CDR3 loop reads CASSQAGRGQNTQYF. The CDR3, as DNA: TGCGCCAGCAGCCAAGCGGGCAGGGGGCAAAATACGCAGTATTTT.

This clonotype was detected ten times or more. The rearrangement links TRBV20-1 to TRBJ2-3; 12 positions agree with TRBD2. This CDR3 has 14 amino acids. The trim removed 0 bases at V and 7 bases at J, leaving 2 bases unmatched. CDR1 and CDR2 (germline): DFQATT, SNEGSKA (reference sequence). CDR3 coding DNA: TGCAGTGCTAGAGATCTAGCGGGGGGGCATACGCAGTATTTT. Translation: CSARDLAGGHTQYF.

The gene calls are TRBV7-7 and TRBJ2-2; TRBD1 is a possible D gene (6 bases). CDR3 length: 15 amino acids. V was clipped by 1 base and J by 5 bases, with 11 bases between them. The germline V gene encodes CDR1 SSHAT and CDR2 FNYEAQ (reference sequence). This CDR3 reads CASSLVGARTGELFF. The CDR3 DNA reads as TGTGCCAGCAGCTTAGTGGGGGCGAGGACCGGGGAGCTGTTTTTT.

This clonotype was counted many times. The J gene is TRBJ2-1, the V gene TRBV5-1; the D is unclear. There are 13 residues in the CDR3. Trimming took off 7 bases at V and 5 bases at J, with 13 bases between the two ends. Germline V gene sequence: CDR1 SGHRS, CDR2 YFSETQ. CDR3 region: CASEDLGNNEQFF. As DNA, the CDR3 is TGCGCCAGCGAGGATTTAGGAAACAATGAGCAGTTCTTC.

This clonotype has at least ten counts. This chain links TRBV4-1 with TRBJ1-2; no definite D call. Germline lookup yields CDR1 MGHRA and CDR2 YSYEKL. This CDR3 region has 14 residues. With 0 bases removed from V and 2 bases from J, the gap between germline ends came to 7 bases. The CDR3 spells CASSQDGGNYGYTF. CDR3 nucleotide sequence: TGCGCCAGCAGCCAAGATGGTGGGAACTATGGCTACACCTTC.

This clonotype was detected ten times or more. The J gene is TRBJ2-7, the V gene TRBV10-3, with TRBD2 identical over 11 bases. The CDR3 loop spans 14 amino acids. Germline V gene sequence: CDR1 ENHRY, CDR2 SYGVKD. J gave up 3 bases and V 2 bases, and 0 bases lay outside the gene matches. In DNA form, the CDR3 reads TGTGCCATCAGTGAGGGGACTAGCGGCTACGAGCAGTACTTC. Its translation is CAISEGTSGYEQYF.